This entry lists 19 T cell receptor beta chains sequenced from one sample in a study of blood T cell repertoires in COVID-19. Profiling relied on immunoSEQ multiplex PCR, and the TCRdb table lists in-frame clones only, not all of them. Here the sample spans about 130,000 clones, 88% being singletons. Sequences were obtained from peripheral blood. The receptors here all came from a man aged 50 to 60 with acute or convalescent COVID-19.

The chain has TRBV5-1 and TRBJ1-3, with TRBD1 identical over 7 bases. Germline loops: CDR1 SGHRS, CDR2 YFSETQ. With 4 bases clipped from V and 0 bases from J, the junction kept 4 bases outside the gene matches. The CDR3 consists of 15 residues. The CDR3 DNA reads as TGCGCCAGCAGCCCAGGGACAGCCTCTGGAAACACCATATATTTT. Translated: CASSPGTASGNTIYF.

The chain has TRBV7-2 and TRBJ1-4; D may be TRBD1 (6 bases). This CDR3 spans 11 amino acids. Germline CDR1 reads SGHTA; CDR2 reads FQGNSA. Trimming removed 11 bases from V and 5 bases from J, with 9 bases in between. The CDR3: CASGVNEKLFF. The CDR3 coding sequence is TGTGCCTCAGGGGTAAATGAAAAACTGTTTTTT.

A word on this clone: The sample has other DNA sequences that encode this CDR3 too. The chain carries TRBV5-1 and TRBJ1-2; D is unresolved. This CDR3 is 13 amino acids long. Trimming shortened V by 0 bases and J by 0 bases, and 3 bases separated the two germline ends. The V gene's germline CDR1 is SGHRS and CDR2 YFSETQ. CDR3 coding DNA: TGCGCCAGCAGCTTGGACACTAACTATGGCTACACCTTC. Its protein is CASSLDTNYGYTF. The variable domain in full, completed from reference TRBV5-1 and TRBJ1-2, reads KAGVTQTPRYLIKTRGQQVTLSCSPISGHRSVSWYQQTPGQGLQFLFEYFSETQRNKGNFPGRFSGRQFSNSRSEMNVSTLELGDSALYLCASSLDTNYGYTFGSGTRLTVV.

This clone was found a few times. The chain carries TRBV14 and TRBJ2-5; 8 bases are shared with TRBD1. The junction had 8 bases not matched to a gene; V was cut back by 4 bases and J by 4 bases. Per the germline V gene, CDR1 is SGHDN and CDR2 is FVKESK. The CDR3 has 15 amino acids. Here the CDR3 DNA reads TGTGCCAGCAGCCTTCGGACAGGGCTCCGAGAGACCCAGTACTTC. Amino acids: CASSLRTGLRETQYF.

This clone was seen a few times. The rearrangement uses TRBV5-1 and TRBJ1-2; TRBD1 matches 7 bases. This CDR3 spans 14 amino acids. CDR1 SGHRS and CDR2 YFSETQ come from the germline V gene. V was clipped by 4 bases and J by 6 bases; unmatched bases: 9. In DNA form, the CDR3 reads TGCGCCAGCAGCCCCGACCCGACAGGGAATGGCTACACCTTC. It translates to CASSPDPTGNGYTF.

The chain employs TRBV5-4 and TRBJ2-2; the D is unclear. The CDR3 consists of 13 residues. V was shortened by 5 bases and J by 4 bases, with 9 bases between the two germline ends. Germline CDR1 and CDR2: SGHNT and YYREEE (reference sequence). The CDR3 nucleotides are TGTGCCAGCAGTTACAGTTCCACCGGGGAGCTGTTTTTT. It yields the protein CASSYSSTGELFF.

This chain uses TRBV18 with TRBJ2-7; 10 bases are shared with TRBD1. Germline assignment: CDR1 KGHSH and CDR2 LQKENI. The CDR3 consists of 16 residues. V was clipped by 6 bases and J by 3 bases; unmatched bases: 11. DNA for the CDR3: TGTGCCAGCTCGTCGATTTCCGGGACAGGGGACTACGAGCAGTACTTC. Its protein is CASSSISGTGDYEQYF.

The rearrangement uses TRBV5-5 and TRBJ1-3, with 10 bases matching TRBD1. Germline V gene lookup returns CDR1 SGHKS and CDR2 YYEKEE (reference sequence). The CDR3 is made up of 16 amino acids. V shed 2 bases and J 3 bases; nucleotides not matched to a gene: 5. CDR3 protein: CASSLGTGVGGNTIYF. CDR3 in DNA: TGTGCCAGCAGCTTAGGGACAGGGGTTGGTGGAAACACCATATATTTT.

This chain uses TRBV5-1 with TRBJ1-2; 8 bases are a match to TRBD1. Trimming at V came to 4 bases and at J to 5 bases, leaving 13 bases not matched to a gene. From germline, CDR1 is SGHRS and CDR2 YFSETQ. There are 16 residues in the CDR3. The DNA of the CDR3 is TGCGCCAGCAGCCCCCAGGGACAGGTACTTGGTTATGGCTACACCTTC. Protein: CASSPQGQVLGYGYTF.

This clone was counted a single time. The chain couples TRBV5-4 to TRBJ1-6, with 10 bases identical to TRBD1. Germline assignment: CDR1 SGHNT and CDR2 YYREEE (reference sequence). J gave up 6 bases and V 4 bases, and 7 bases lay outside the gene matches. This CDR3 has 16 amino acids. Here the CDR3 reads CASSPRTGGSNSPLHF. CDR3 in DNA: TGTGCCAGCAGCCCCCGGACAGGGGGGTCTAATTCACCCCTCCACTTT.

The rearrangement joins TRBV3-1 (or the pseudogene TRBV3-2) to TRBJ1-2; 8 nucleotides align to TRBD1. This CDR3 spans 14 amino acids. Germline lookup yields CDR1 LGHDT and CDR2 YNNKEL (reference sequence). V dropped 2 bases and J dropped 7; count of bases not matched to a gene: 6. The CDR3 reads CASSQIQGAVGYTF. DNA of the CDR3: TGTGCCAGCAGCCAAATTCAGGGGGCCGTTGGCTACACCTTC.

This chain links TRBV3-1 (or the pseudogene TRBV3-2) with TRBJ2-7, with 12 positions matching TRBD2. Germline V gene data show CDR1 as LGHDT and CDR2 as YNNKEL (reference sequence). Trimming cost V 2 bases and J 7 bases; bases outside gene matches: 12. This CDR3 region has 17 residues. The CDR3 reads CASSQPGLAGGSLEQYF. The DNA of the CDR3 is TGTGCCAGCAGCCAACCGGGACTAGCGGGTGGGTCCTTGGAGCAGTACTTC.

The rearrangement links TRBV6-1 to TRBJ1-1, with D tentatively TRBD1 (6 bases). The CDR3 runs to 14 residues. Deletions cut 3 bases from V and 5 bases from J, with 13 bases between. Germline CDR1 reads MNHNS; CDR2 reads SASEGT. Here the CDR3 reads CASSEGQERTEAFF. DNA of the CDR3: TGTGCCAGCAGTGAGGGACAAGAACGGACTGAAGCTTTCTTT.

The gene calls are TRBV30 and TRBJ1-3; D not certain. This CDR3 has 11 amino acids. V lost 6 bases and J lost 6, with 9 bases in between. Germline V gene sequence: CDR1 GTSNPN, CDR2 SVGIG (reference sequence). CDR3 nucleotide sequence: TGTGCCTGCCTGGGAGTAAACACCATATATTTT. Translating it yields CACLGVNTIYF.

CDR3 bases: TGTGCCTGGAGGGAAACGGGACTTAACAATGAGCAGTTCTTC. This encodes CAWRETGLNNEQFF. The rearrangement uses TRBV30 and TRBJ2-1; weak D call: TRBD2 (6 bases). CDR3 length: 14 residues. Germline V CDR1 and CDR2: GTSNPN, SVGIG (reference sequence). The V end was cut by 3 bases, the J end by 5 bases, with 14 bases between.

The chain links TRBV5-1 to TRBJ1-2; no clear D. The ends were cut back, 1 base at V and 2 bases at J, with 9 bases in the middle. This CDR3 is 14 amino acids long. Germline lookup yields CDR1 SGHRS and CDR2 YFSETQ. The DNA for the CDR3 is TGCGCCAGCAGCTTGTCTAGGGAGAACTATGGCTACACCTTC. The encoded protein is CASSLSRENYGYTF.

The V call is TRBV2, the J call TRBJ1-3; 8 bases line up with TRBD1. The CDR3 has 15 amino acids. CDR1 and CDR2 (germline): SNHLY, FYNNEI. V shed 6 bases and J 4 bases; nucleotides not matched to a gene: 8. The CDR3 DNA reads TGTGCCAGCAGGGCCGGACAGGGCGGCGGAAACACCATATATTTT. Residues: CASRAGQGGGNTIYF.

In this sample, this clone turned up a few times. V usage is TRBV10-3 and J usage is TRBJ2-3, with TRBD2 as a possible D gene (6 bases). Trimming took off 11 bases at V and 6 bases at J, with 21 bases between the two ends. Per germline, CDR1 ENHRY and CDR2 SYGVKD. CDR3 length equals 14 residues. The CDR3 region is CAFSPAEGTDTQYF. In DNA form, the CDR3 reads TGTGCCTTTAGCCCCGCCGAGGGGACTGATACGCAGTATTTT.

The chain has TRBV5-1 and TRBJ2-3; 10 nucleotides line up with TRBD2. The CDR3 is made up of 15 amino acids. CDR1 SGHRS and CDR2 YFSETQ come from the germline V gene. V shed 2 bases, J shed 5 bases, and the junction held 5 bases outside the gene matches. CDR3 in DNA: TGCGCCAGCAGCTTAGGTCTAGCGGGAGAAGATACGCAGTATTTT. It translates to CASSLGLAGEDTQYF.